A single sample gave rise to the 14 T cell receptor beta chains below, sequenced in a study of T cells in Graves' hyperthyroidism and ophthalmopathy (dated by TCRdb to about 2019). The protocol used for the library was multiplex PCR. The sample was run on an Illumina HiSeq 2000. The TCR beta CDR3 regions were amplified from RNA transcripts. The TCR CDR3 was subjected to a first round of RT-PCR using the HTBI primer set and the Qiagen OneStep RT-PCR kit. TCRdb itself trimmed the public reads at Q25 with fastp, ran MiXCR and retained productive beta chains. Each entry is one CDR3 protein sequence, shown with its most common DNA and genes. Within this sample are 350,000 to 450,000 distinct CDR3 sequences, with 11% to 15% of them counted one time only. Roughly 11% of the sample is held by the ten biggest clonotypes. Sequences were obtained from blood. Every receptor here comes from a woman aged 60-70 years with Graves' hyperthyroidism.

This clonotype was counted at least ten times. The chain couples TRBV3-1 to TRBJ1-3; no firm D call. The CDR3 is 14 amino acids. Germline V gene lookup returns CDR1 LGHDT and CDR2 YNNKEL (reference sequence). The V and J ends lost 4 bases and 0 bases respectively, with 7 bases between them. The CDR3 sequence: CASSLPGSGNTIYF. Written as DNA, the CDR3 is TGTGCCAGCAGCCTACCTGGCTCTGGAAACACCATATATTTT.

This clonotype was seen repeatedly, ten times or more. The V call is TRBV6-1, the J call TRBJ2-2, with D unclear. This CDR3 is built from 15 residues. The V end was cut by 5 bases, the J end by 2 bases, with 12 bases between. CDR1 is MNHNS, CDR2 SASEGT, per germline. CDR3 nucleotides: TGTGCCAGCAGTAGTTCACAACGCAACACCGGGGAGCTGTTTTTT. Translation: CASSSSQRNTGELFF.

This sequence joins TRBV5-1 and TRBJ1-1, with a weak D call TRBD1 (5 bases). CDR1 SGHRS and CDR2 YFSETQ come from the germline V gene. The CDR3 contains 15 residues. V dropped 6 bases and J dropped 3 bases, with 18 bases sitting between them. CDR3 amino acids: CASTFGAGGDTEAFF. Written as DNA, the CDR3 is TGCGCCAGCACCTTTGGGGCGGGGGGGGACACTGAAGCTTTCTTT.

In its sample, this clonotype was seen many times. The V and J genes are TRBV20-1 and TRBJ1-1, with D hard to call. Germline V lookup: CDR1 DFQATT, CDR2 SNEGSKA (reference sequence). V was pared by 7 bases and J by 3 bases, with 12 bases between. The CDR3 consists of 12 residues. The CDR3 region has the DNA TGCAGTGTGGAGGCCCGGTACACTGAAGCTTTCTTT. It encodes CSVEARYTEAFF.

The sample holds many counts of this clonotype. As DNA, the CDR3 is TGTGCCAGCAGTTATAGAAAGCGGGAGACGGACACCGGGGAGCTGTTTTTT. Translation gives CASSYRKRETDTGELFF. The rearrangement uses TRBV6-5 and TRBJ2-2; 8 bases match TRBD2. The CDR3 length is 17 residues. With V trimmed by 3 bases and J by 3 bases, 9 bases remained unmatched. Germline CDR1 and CDR2: MNHEY and SVGAGI.

This clonotype was detected many times. V is TRBV11-2 and J is TRBJ2-1; TRBD2 matches at 7 bases. The CDR3 has 15 amino acids. The V segment lost 1 base and the J segment 6 bases; nucleotides outside the gene matches: 6. Germline assignment: CDR1 SGHAT and CDR2 FQNNGV. The CDR3 protein is CASSLAPGLSNEQFF. The CDR3 bases are TGTGCCAGCAGCTTAGCCCCGGGACTAAGCAATGAGCAGTTCTTC. The complete variable domain, with remaining parts taken from reference TRBV11-2 and TRBJ2-1, reads EAGVAQSPRYKIIEKRQSVAFWCNPISGHATLYWYQQILGQGPKLLIQFQNNGVVDDSQLPKDRFSAERLKGVDSTLKIQPAKLEDSAVYLCASSLAPGLSNEQFFGPGTRLTVL.

This clonotype was detected many times. The genes are TRBV11-2 and TRBJ2-1; the match to TRBD2 covers 7 bases. The germline gives CDR1 SGHAT, CDR2 FQNNGV. The V gene end was trimmed by 2 bases and the J gene end by 0 bases; junction bases not matched to a gene: 4. The CDR3 contains 16 residues. CDR3 sequence: CASSLIGGSSYNEQFF. Written as DNA, the CDR3 is TGTGCCAGCAGCTTAATTGGCGGGAGCTCCTACAATGAGCAGTTCTTC. Using reference TRBV11-2 and TRBJ2-1 for the parts outside the CDR3, the full variable domain is EAGVAQSPRYKIIEKRQSVAFWCNPISGHATLYWYQQILGQGPKLLIQFQNNGVVDDSQLPKDRFSAERLKGVDSTLKIQPAKLEDSAVYLCASSLIGGSSYNEQFFGPGTRLTVL.

V gene TRBV28 combines with J gene TRBJ2-4, with TRBD1 identical over 7 bases. With V trimmed by 7 bases and J by 2 bases, 2 bases remained unmatched. The CDR3 has 13 amino acids. CDR1 and CDR2 from the germline V gene are MDHEN and SYDVKM. In nucleotides, the CDR3 is TGTGCCAGCATGGGACAGCCCAAAAACATTCAGTACTTC. Encoded protein: CASMGQPKNIQYF.

About this clonotype itself: A much more abundant neighbour one base away suggests this may be a read error. The chain employs TRBV18 and TRBJ2-7; TRBD2 agrees at 14 bases. CDR1 KGHSH and CDR2 LQKENI come from the germline V gene. The CDR3 runs 16 residues. The CDR3 sequence is CASSRTSGRNTYERYF. The CDR3 DNA is TGTGCCAGCTCGAGGACTAGCGGGAGGAACACCTACGAGCGGTACTTC. Drawing the rest from reference TRBV18 and TRBJ2-7, the complete variable domain is NAGVMQNPRHLVRRRGQEARLRCSPMKGHSHVYWYRQLPEEGLKFMVYLQKENIIDESGMPKERFSAEFPKEGPSILRIQQVVRGDSAAYFCASSRTSGRNTYERYFGPGTRLTVT.

Ten or more counts support this clonotype. The chain uses TRBV12-3 or TRBV12-4 and TRBJ2-4; 7 nucleotides line up with TRBD1. The CDR3 extends over 14 amino acids. V lost 10 bases to trimming and J lost 2 bases; unmatched junction nucleotides: 8. As DNA, the CDR3 is TGTGCCACCTCGTTACAGGGGACCAAAAACATTCAGTACTTC. The encoded protein is CATSLQGTKNIQYF.

This clonotype was counted many times. This rearrangement joins TRBV7-9 to TRBJ1-2; D may be TRBD1 (5 bases). CDR1 is SEHNR, CDR2 FQNEAQ, per germline (reference sequence). The length of the CDR3 is 13 residues. V lost 0 bases, J lost 8 bases, and 10 bases lay in between. The CDR3 loop is CASSLALGAGYTF. The DNA for the CDR3 is TGTGCCAGCAGCTTAGCCCTCGGGGCCGGCTACACCTTC.

This clonotype was seen ten or more times. The rearrangement joins TRBV5-1 to TRBJ1-5; a weak D match, TRBD1 (5 bases). The CDR3 spans 15 residues. The V gene lost 4 bases and the J gene lost 7 bases, with 18 bases spanning the gap. Germline CDR1 and CDR2: SGHRS and YFSETQ. The CDR3 spells CASSPGPGKGQPQHF. DNA for the CDR3: TGCGCCAGCAGCCCGGGACCGGGGAAAGGGCAGCCCCAGCATTTT.

A word on this clonotype: This may stem from a read error, because a much larger clone lies one nucleotide away. This rearrangement joins TRBV5-1 to TRBJ1-3; D is ambiguous. The CDR3 totals 15 residues. Germline lookup yields CDR1 SGHRS and CDR2 YFSETQ. CDR3 DNA sequence: TGCGCCAGCAGCTTGGACGGCGGCCTCGGAAACACCGTATATTTT. This encodes CASSLDGGLGNTVYF.

This clonotype was observed a handful of times. The rearrangement links TRBV6-1 to TRBJ1-5; D gene unclear. This CDR3 has 13 residues. The V and J ends lost 7 bases and 0 bases respectively, with 7 bases between them. Germline CDR1 is MNHNS and CDR2 is SASEGT. The CDR3: CASMEYSNQPQHF. CDR3 sequence (DNA): TGTGCCAGCATGGAGTATAGCAATCAGCCCCAGCATTTT.